This T cell receptor beta chain was sequenced in a study of Graves' ophthalmopathy and Graves' hyperthyroidism. At the level of the study: The study drew peripheral blood at initial diagnosis, before any treatment.

Study observations and caveats: Among expanded thyroid clonotypes above 0.001 frequency, most also occurred in blood.

Where ophthalmopathy was absent within 18 months of follow-up, hyperthyroidism was stable. The starting material, approximately 9.7 ml of fresh peripheral blood, provided the PBMCs. Amplification of TCR beta CDR3 regions used RNA transcripts. Investigators did first-round RT-PCR with HTBI primers, then second-round multiplex PCR. TCRdb called the multiplex PCR reads again in MiXCR, with one record for every CDR3 protein. The sample consists of hundreds of thousands of distinct CDR3 sequences, roughly 20% of them appearing once. This clonotype was detected ten times or more. The antigen is undetermined. Sequencing was carried out using peripheral blood. This sequence originates from a woman under 30 with stable Graves' hyperthyroidism.

The CDR3 nucleotides read TGCGCCAGCAGCTTGGCCGAGGCACCCTACGAGCAGTACTTC. As protein: CASSLAEAPYEQYF. The genes are TRBV5-1 and TRBJ2-7; D call uncertain. CDR3 length: 14 amino acids. The V and J ends lost 0 bases and 2 bases respectively, with 9 bases between them. The germline V gene has CDR1 SGHRS and CDR2 YFSETQ.